A selection of T cell receptor beta chains follows, all from one sample in a study of TIL therapy for anti-PD-1-resistant metastatic lung cancer. TCRdb's table, derived via immunoSEQ multiplex PCR, lists solely in-frame clones and lacks some. The sample consists of about 47,000 clones, around 85% of them appearing once. The sample here was blood, taken at baseline. These receptor sequences come from a person aged 25-85 years with non-small cell lung cancer. The CDR3 runs from the conserved cysteine through the conserved F or W. A D gene is named only where the DNA matches it firmly. The size of a clone is reported for some rows only, either as once, few or many, or as a class for expanded clones.

clone_size j_call v_call d_call cdr3_nt cdr3_aa
- TRBJ1-4 TRBV5-1 - TGCGCCAGCAGCGTACCCTCCCTCCCGGGACATGAAAAACTGTTTTTT CASSVPSLPGHEKLFF
- TRBJ1-1 TRBV18 - TGTGCCAGCGGTAAACGGAACACTGAAGCTTTCTTT CASGKRNTEAFF
- TRBJ2-1 TRBV9 TRBD1 TGTGCCAGCAGCGTTGGACAGGGTGGGCCGAATGAGCAGTTCTTC CASSVGQGGPNEQFF
few TRBJ1-5 TRBV30 - TGTGCCTGGAGTAAGGCAGGGGGCAATCAGCCCCAGCATTTT CAWSKAGGNQPQHF
- TRBJ2-7 TRBV15 - TGTGCCACCAGCAGAGTCCGGTCGGGGAGGTCCTACGAGCAGTACTTC CATSRVRSGRSYEQYF
- TRBJ2-5 TRBV29-1 - TGCAGCGTTGAAGAGGACAAAGAGACCCAGTACTTC CSVEEDKETQYF
- TRBJ1-5 TRBV18 TRBD1 TGTGCCAGCTCACCGAGGACAGGGGCGGATCAGCCCCAGCATTTT CASSPRTGADQPQHF
- TRBJ2-7 TRBV18 - TGTGCCAGCTCACCCGGACAAACCTACGAGCAGTACTTC CASSPGQTYEQYF
- TRBJ2-7 TRBV20-1 - TGCAGTGCTAGAGATTTCTACGAGCAGTACTTC CSARDFYEQYF
- TRBJ1-4 TRBV18 TRBD1 TGTGCCAGCTCACCCCGGGGACAGACTAATGAAAAACTGTTTTTT CASSPRGQTNEKLFF
- TRBJ2-5 TRBV7-8 TRBD2 TGTGCCAGCAGCTTAGGGGGGACTAGGGCGGAGACCCAGTACTTC CASSLGGTRAETQYF
- TRBJ2-2 TRBV7-2 - TGTGCCAGCAGCTTAGAGGTGGCGGGCAGGGAGCTGTTTTTT CASSLEVAGRELFF
- TRBJ2-6 TRBV28 TRBD2 TGTGCCAGCAGTTTAGTATGGCAGGGAGGGACGTTCGGGGCCAACGTCCTGACTTTC CASSLVWQGGTFGANVLTF
- TRBJ2-1 TRBV7-7 - TGTGCCAGCAGTCCCGACCATACGCCTAATGAGCAGTTCTTC CASSPDHTPNEQFF
- TRBJ2-5 TRBV5-3 - TGTGCCAGAAGCTTGGGAACCTGCCAAGAGACCCAGTACTTC CARSLGTCQETQYF
- TRBJ2-7 TRBV24-1 TRBD2 TGTGCCACCAGTGATTTAGCGGGGAGTGCCTACGAGCAGTACTTC CATSDLAGSAYEQYF
- TRBJ2-3 TRBV10-3 TRBD2 TGTGCCATCAGTGAGCAAAAGCGGGGGGGCACAGATACGCAGTATTTT CAISEQKRGGTDTQYF
once TRBJ1-4 TRBV18 - TGTGCCAGTGCCGGCCGAGCAACTAATGAAAAACTGTTTTTT CASAGRATNEKLFF
- TRBJ1-4 TRBV15 - TGTGCCACCAGCAGAAATCTGGCCGCATTTGACCTGTTTTTT CATSRNLAAFDLFF
- TRBJ1-3 TRBV28 - TGTGCCAGCAGCCTTAACCCGGGGAGGCCCCTTGGAAACACCATATATTTT CASSLNPGRPLGNTIYF
- TRBJ2-3 TRBV7-9 - TGTGCCAGCAGCCCACCGACCGTCACAGATACGCAGTATTTT CASSPPTVTDTQYF
medium-sized TRBJ2-1 TRBV5-6 TRBD2 TGTGCCAGCAGCCGGCCTAGCGGACGATTATACAATGAGCAGTTCTTC CASSRPSGRLYNEQFF
- TRBJ2-3 TRBV27 TRBD2 TGTGCCAGCAGTTCGGGACTAGCGGGGGATACGCAGTATTTT CASSSGLAGDTQYF
- TRBJ2-3 TRBV27 TRBD2 TGTGCCAGCAGTCTTATAGCGGGAGCAAACACAGATACGCAGTATTTT CASSLIAGANTDTQYF
- TRBJ1-1 TRBV29-1 TRBD1 TGCAGCGCTCGGGACAGGGAAACTGAAGCTTTCTTT CSARDRETEAFF
- TRBJ2-2 TRBV7-3 - TGTGCCAGCAGTTTTACACCCACCGGGGAGCTGTTTTTT CASSFTPTGELFF
- TRBJ2-3 TRBV6-2/TRBV6-3 - TGTGCCAGCAGTTATGACATCACAGATACGCAGTATTTT CASSYDITDTQYF
- TRBJ2-5 TRBV9 TRBD2 TGTGCCAGCAGCGTAGGGGAGATAGCGGGCAGCGGGGGAGAGACCCAGTACTTC CASSVGEIAGSGGETQYF
- TRBJ2-3 TRBV19 TRBD1 TGTGCCAGTGACACAGGGGGCGCGGGCACAGATACGCAGTATTTT CASDTGGAGTDTQYF
- TRBJ1-2 TRBV3-1/TRBV3-2 - TGTGCCAGCAGCCCCCCAGGGGCTAACTATGGCTACACCTTC CASSPPGANYGYTF
- TRBJ1-6 TRBV27 - TGTGCCAGCAGGCCGGAGCAGCTATCACCCCTCCACTTT CASRPEQLSPLHF
few TRBJ1-2 TRBV19 - TGTGCCAGACGCCTCCCGGGACGGCCTAATGGCTACACCTTC CARRLPGRPNGYTF
few TRBJ2-2 TRBV27 - TGTGCCAGCAGTCCCCGGGGAGGGGGAACCGGGGAGCTGTTTTTT CASSPRGGGTGELFF
- TRBJ2-4 TRBV5-4 - TGTGCCAGCAGCTCCGAGGGGGGTGGAAACATTCAGTACTTC CASSSEGGGNIQYF
- TRBJ1-3 TRBV6-6 - TGTGCCAGCAGACAGACCCGCTTCTCTGGAAACACCATATATTTT CASRQTRFSGNTIYF
once TRBJ1-5 TRBV7-2 - TGTGCCAGCAGCTCGTCAGGGTGGGAGGGTCAGCCCCAGCATTTT CASSSSGWEGQPQHF
- TRBJ1-1 TRBV7-2 - TGTGCCAGCAGCTTAGAATTGGACACTGAAGCTTTCTTT CASSLELDTEAFF
- TRBJ2-7 TRBV7-9 - TGTGCCAGCAGCCAAGGAGCGACAGGTTTGGCCTACGAGCAGTACTTC CASSQGATGLAYEQYF
- TRBJ2-1 TRBV20-1 TRBD2 TGCAGTGCTAGTAGGTCTAGCGGGAGCGATGAGCAGTTCTTC CSASRSSGSDEQFF
- TRBJ2-5 TRBV2 - TGTGCCAGCAGTGTGCAGTATTTCCAAGAGACCCAGTACTTC CASSVQYFQETQYF
- TRBJ2-2 TRBV27 - TGTGCCAGCAAGGGAACTCCCGGGGAGCTGTTTTTT CASKGTPGELFF
- TRBJ2-7 TRBV5-5 TRBD1 TGTGCCAGCAGCTTGAGGGACAGGGGGCATCTGTCTGGCTACGAGCAGTACTTC CASSLRDRGHLSGYEQYF
- TRBJ2-7 TRBV29-1 - TGCAGCGTTGAGGTTGACACCCCCCTCGAGCAGTACTTC CSVEVDTPLEQYF
- TRBJ1-1 TRBV24-1 - TGTGCCACCAGTGACGAAGGCACTGAAGCTTTCTTT CATSDEGTEAFF
- TRBJ2-7 TRBV6-4 TRBD2 TGTGCCAGCAGTGGGGAGGGGATGTACGAGCAGTACTTC CASSGEGMYEQYF
- TRBJ2-1 TRBV24-1 - TGTGCCACCAGTGATTTGGGCGGGACAGACTACAATGAGCAGTTCTTC CATSDLGGTDYNEQFF
- TRBJ2-3 TRBV27 - TGTGCCACCTCGCGACAGGGCACAGATACGCAGTATTTT CATSRQGTDTQYF
- TRBJ2-3 TRBV11-3 - TGTGCCAGCAGCTCCGTCGGAGATACGCAGTATTTT CASSSVGDTQYF
once TRBJ2-3 TRBV7-9 - TGTGCCAGCAGCTTACTCCAGGGTACAGATACGCAGTATTTT CASSLLQGTDTQYF
- TRBJ2-7 TRBV7-9 TRBD1 TGTGCCAGCAGCCCTCCAATGCGACAGGGGACCTACGAGCAGTACTTC CASSPPMRQGTYEQYF
- TRBJ1-6 TRBV30 - TGTGCCTGGAGTGTTTCCGTTAATTCACCCCTCCACTTT CAWSVSVNSPLHF
- TRBJ1-5 TRBV19 - TGTGCCAGTAGTATAACCACAGATACACAGCCCCAGCATTTT CASSITTDTQPQHF